Listed below are T cell receptor beta chains from one sample, sequenced in a study of blood T cell repertoires in COVID-19. The method was immunoSEQ multiplex PCR; TCRdb's version includes in-frame clones alone and lacks a portion of them. The table has a few hundred thousand clones, over 70% seen once; the top ten hold over 4.5%. The sequenced sample consisted of PBMCs or T cells enriched from blood (not recorded which). Receptors originate from a man aged 30 to 45 who had recovered from COVID-19. CDR3s include the opening cysteine and the closing phenylalanine or tryptophan. A D gene is named only where the DNA matches it firmly. Only part of the rows carry a size: once, few, many, or a class if the clone is expanded.

J gene: TRBJ1-4; V gene: TRBV5-5; D gene: TRBD1; clone size: once; CDR3 protein: CASSVETGPNEKLFF
J gene: TRBJ2-7; V gene: TRBV7-9; D gene: .; clone size: .; CDR3 protein: CASSLPGLSYEQYF
J gene: TRBJ2-7; V gene: TRBV5-1; D gene: TRBD2; clone size: .; CDR3 protein: CASSLLERGTYEQYF
J gene: TRBJ2-1; V gene: TRBV4-1; D gene: .; clone size: .; CDR3 protein: CATKGRENAYNEQFF
J gene: TRBJ1-1; V gene: TRBV4-1; D gene: .; clone size: .; CDR3 protein: CASSQGRSGDIEAFF
J gene: TRBJ2-2; V gene: TRBV5-1; D gene: .; clone size: .; CDR3 protein: CASSLAGGLTSFGELFF
J gene: TRBJ2-5; V gene: TRBV5-1; D gene: TRBD2; clone size: .; CDR3 protein: CASSLSGGQETQYF
J gene: TRBJ1-5; V gene: TRBV23-1; D gene: .; clone size: few; CDR3 protein: CASSHPACRDTPDSNQPQHF
J gene: TRBJ2-1; V gene: TRBV2; D gene: .; clone size: .; CDR3 protein: CASSAGVEQFF
J gene: TRBJ1-5; V gene: TRBV19; D gene: TRBD1; clone size: .; CDR3 protein: CASSIGTGIFNQPQHF
J gene: TRBJ2-3; V gene: TRBV4-2; D gene: TRBD2; clone size: .; CDR3 protein: CASSQDTSGGAHDTQYF
J gene: TRBJ2-5; V gene: TRBV6-2/TRBV6-3; D gene: TRBD2; clone size: once; CDR3 protein: CASSYLASGGETQYF
J gene: TRBJ2-7; V gene: TRBV28; D gene: TRBD2; clone size: .; CDR3 protein: CASSYGGGLRYEQYF
J gene: TRBJ1-1; V gene: TRBV5-1; D gene: TRBD1; clone size: .; CDR3 protein: CASSPLGTPGGGSTEAFF
J gene: TRBJ2-2; V gene: TRBV5-4; D gene: .; clone size: .; CDR3 protein: CASSPEESANTGELFF
J gene: TRBJ2-1; V gene: TRBV3-1/TRBV3-2; D gene: TRBD1; clone size: .; CDR3 protein: CASSRDRGNNEQFF
J gene: TRBJ1-5; V gene: TRBV27; D gene: TRBD1; clone size: .; CDR3 protein: CASSGPGTGSNQPQHF
J gene: TRBJ1-5; V gene: TRBV15; D gene: TRBD1; clone size: .; CDR3 protein: CATSRGQGNQPQHF
J gene: TRBJ1-3; V gene: TRBV28; D gene: .; clone size: .; CDR3 protein: CASSPGDAGPGNTIYF
J gene: TRBJ2-7; V gene: TRBV7-8; D gene: TRBD1; clone size: .; CDR3 protein: CASSLGERGLGYEQYF
J gene: TRBJ2-7; V gene: TRBV7-9; D gene: .; clone size: .; CDR3 protein: CASSLRQSYEQYF
J gene: TRBJ2-2; V gene: TRBV7-9; D gene: TRBD1; clone size: .; CDR3 protein: CASSWDSHTGELFF
J gene: TRBJ2-7; V gene: TRBV9; D gene: .; clone size: few; CDR3 protein: CASSAQAGEKRDEQYF
J gene: TRBJ1-3; V gene: TRBV18; D gene: .; clone size: .; CDR3 protein: CASSPMIIDRTGNTIYF
J gene: TRBJ1-6; V gene: TRBV25-1; D gene: .; clone size: .; CDR3 protein: CASSPQGTYNSPLHF
J gene: TRBJ2-3; V gene: TRBV6-5; D gene: TRBD1; clone size: .; CDR3 protein: CASSYSQGAGDTQYF
J gene: TRBJ1-6; V gene: TRBV2; D gene: TRBD1; clone size: .; CDR3 protein: CASSRGNSYNSPLHF
J gene: TRBJ1-1; V gene: TRBV29-1; D gene: TRBD1; clone size: .; CDR3 protein: CSVDKGAPNTEAFF
J gene: TRBJ2-2; V gene: TRBV3-1/TRBV3-2; D gene: .; clone size: .; CDR3 protein: CASSPGTLQGTGELFF
J gene: TRBJ2-3; V gene: TRBV13; D gene: TRBD1; clone size: .; CDR3 protein: CASSLLTGWTDTQYF
J gene: TRBJ2-7; V gene: TRBV19; D gene: TRBD1; clone size: .; CDR3 protein: CASSVDRAREQYF
J gene: TRBJ1-1; V gene: TRBV5-1; D gene: .; clone size: few; CDR3 protein: CASSIPTGNTEAFF
J gene: TRBJ1-1; V gene: TRBV6-5; D gene: .; clone size: .; CDR3 protein: CASRRSRTEAFF
J gene: TRBJ2-3; V gene: TRBV24-1; D gene: .; clone size: .; CDR3 protein: CATQWPETDTQYF
J gene: TRBJ1-3; V gene: TRBV18; D gene: TRBD1; clone size: .; CDR3 protein: CASSPQGAKGNTIYF
J gene: TRBJ2-5; V gene: TRBV2; D gene: TRBD2; clone size: .; CDR3 protein: CASSEAGGIRETQYF
J gene: TRBJ2-7; V gene: TRBV5-1; D gene: TRBD2; clone size: .; CDR3 protein: CASSSRTSGYYEQYF
J gene: TRBJ2-3; V gene: TRBV5-1; D gene: TRBD2; clone size: .; CDR3 protein: CASSLSGGATDTQYF
J gene: TRBJ2-2; V gene: TRBV5-4; D gene: TRBD2; clone size: .; CDR3 protein: CASRNGLAGTEGQLFF
J gene: TRBJ1-1; V gene: TRBV2; D gene: .; clone size: .; CDR3 protein: CASSVRNTEAFF
J gene: TRBJ2-5; V gene: TRBV4-2; D gene: TRBD2; clone size: .; CDR3 protein: CASSQDPSLLAGGFSVQETQYF
J gene: TRBJ2-1; V gene: TRBV21-1; D gene: .; clone size: .; CDR3 protein: CASSRRSRRKGDNEQFF
J gene: TRBJ1-1; V gene: TRBV12-3/TRBV12-4; D gene: .; clone size: .; CDR3 protein: CASSARQSTEAFF
J gene: TRBJ1-5; V gene: TRBV28; D gene: .; clone size: .; CDR3 protein: CASIAGGAAQPQHF
J gene: TRBJ2-1; V gene: TRBV5-1; D gene: TRBD2; clone size: .; CDR3 protein: CASSSGGFARSYNEQFF
J gene: TRBJ2-2; V gene: TRBV2; D gene: TRBD2; clone size: .; CDR3 protein: CASSPSGGEAGELFF
J gene: TRBJ1-6; V gene: TRBV11-1; D gene: .; clone size: .; CDR3 protein: CASTLSDNYNSPLHF